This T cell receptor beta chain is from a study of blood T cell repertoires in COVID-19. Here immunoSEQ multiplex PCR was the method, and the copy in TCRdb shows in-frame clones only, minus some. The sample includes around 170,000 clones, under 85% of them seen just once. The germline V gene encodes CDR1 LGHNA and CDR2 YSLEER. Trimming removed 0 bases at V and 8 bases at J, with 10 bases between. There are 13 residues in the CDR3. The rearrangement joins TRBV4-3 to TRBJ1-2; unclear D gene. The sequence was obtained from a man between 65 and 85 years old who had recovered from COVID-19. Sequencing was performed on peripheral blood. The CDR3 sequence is CASSQEHGEGYTF. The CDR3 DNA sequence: TGCGCCAGCAGCCAAGAACATGGGGAGGGCTACACCTTC.